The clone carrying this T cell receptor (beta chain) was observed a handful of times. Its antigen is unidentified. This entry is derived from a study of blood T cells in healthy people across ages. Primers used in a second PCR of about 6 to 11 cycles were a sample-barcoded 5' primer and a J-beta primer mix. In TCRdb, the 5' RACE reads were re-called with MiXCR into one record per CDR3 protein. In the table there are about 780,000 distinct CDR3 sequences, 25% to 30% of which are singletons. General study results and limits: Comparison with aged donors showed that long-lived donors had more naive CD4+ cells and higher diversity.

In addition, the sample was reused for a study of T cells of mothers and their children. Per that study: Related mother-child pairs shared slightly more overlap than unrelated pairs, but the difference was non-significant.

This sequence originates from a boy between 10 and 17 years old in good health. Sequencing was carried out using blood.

CDR3 sequence reads: CSARGQGGEYYNEQFF. Written as DNA, the CDR3 is TGCAGTGCTAGAGGACAGGGGGGTGAGTACTACAATGAGCAGTTCTTC. The rearrangement uses TRBV20-1 and TRBJ2-1; 9 bases agree with TRBD1. This CDR3 has 16 amino acids. Germline V gives CDR1 DFQATT, CDR2 SNEGSKA (reference sequence). V lost 1 base and J lost 3; bases outside the gene matches: 7.